The clone carrying this TCR beta chain was seen only a few times. This entry comes from a study of T-cell memory formation after mild COVID-19. TCRdb re-called the 5' RACE reads through MiXCR, storing one row per CDR3 protein. The sample holds about 270,000 distinct CDR3 sequences, under 20% seen once. The germline gives CDR1 SSHAT, CDR2 FNYEAQ (reference sequence). Trimming removed 3 bases from V and 7 bases from J; junction bases left unmatched: 5. This CDR3 is 14 amino acids long. This clonotype was obtained from a man between 18 and 29 years old who had mild COVID-19 (a few samples of this study predate the infection). Cell type and time point are not known. What was sequenced was PBMCs or a T cell subset sorted from them (not recorded which). This chain joins TRBV7-7 and TRBJ2-7; 11 bases agree with TRBD1. The CDR3 loop reads CASSFLDRGREQYF. The CDR3 bases are TGTGCCAGCAGCTTCCTGGACAGGGGGCGAGAGCAGTACTTC.